The sequence of this TCR beta chain was determined in a study of blood T cell repertoires in COVID-19. Sequenced by immunoSEQ multiplex PCR; TCRdb stores in-frame clones only, minus some. This repertoire shows around 140,000 clones, under 90% found once; its top ten account for 8% to 9.5%. Sequences were obtained from peripheral blood. The receptor was isolated from a woman between 55 and 75 years old with active or convalescent COVID-19.

The CDR3 protein is CASSLQGPAVGNTIYF. CDR3 DNA: TGTGCCAGCAGCTTACAAGGTCCGGCGGTCGGAAACACCATATATTTT. This chain uses TRBV7-8 with TRBJ1-3; D is undetermined. CDR1 is SGHVS, CDR2 FQNEAQ, per germline. The CDR3 contains 16 residues. Trimming took 2 bases from V and 4 from J, leaving 15 bases between them. Full variable domain (missing parts from reference TRBV7-8 and TRBJ1-3): GAGVSQSPRYKVAKRGQDVALRCDPISGHVSLFWYQQALGQGPEFLTYFQNEAQLDKSGLPSDRFFAERPEGSVSTLKIQRTQQEDSAVYLCASSLQGPAVGNTIYFGEGSWLTVV.